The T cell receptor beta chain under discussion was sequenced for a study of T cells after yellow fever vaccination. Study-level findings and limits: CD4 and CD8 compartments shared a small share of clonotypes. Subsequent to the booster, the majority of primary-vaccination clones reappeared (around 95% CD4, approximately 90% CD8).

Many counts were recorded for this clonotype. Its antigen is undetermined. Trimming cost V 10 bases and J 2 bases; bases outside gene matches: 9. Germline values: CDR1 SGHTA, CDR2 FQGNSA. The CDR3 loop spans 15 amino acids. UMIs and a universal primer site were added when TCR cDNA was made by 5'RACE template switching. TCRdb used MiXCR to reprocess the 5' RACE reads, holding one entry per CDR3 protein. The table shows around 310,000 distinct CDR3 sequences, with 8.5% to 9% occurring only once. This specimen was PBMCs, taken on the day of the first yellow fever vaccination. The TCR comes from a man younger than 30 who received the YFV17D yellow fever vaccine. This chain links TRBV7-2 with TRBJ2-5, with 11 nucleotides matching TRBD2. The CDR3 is CATLISGGVQETQYF. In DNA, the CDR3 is TGTGCCACTCTCATTAGCGGGGGGGTTCAAGAGACCCAGTACTTC.